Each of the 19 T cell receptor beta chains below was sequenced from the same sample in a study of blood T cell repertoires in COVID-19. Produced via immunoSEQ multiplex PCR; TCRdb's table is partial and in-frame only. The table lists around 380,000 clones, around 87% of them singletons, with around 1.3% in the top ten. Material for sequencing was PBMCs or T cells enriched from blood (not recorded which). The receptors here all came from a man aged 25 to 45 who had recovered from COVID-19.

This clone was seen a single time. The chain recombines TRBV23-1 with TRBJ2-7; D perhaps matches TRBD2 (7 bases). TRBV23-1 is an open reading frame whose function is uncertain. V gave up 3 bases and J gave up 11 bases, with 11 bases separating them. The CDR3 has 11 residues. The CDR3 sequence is CASSHGEGEYF. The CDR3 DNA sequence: TGCGCCAGCAGTCATGGGGAGGGGGAGTACTTC.

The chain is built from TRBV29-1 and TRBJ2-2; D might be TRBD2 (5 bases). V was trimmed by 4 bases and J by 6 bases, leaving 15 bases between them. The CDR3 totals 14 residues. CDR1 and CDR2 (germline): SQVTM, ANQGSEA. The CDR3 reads CSVVLSGVPGELFF. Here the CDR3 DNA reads TGCAGCGTTGTGTTGAGCGGCGTTCCCGGGGAGCTGTTTTTT.

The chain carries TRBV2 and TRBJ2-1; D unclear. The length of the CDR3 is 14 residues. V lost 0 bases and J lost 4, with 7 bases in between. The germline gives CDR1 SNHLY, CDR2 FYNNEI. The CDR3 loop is CASSEAAEYNEQFF. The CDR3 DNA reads TGTGCCAGCAGTGAAGCGGCCGAATACAATGAGCAGTTCTTC.

Here the CDR3 reads CASSQAPIAGITYNEQFF. Written as DNA, the CDR3 is TGCGCCAGCAGCCAAGCCCCAATAGCGGGGATCACCTACAATGAGCAGTTCTTC. The rearrangement joins TRBV4-3 to TRBJ2-1; TRBD2 agrees at 8 bases. Unmatched junction bases numbered 10, after V lost 1 base and J lost 2 bases. The CDR3 is 18 amino acids. In germline, CDR1 is LGHNA, CDR2 YSLEER.

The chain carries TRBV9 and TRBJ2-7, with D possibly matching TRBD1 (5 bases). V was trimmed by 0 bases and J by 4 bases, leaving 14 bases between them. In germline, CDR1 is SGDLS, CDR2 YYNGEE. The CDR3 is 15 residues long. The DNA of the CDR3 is TGTGCCAGCAGCGTAGGGCAGGGCGGTGGTTACGAGCAGTACTTC. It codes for CASSVGQGGGYEQYF.

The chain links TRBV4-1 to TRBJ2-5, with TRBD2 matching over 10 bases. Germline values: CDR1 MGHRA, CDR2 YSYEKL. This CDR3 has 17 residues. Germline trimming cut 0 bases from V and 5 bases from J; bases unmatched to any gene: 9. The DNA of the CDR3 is TGCGCCAGCAGCCAAGACGGAGTAGCGGGGGGCTGGGAGACCCAGTACTTC. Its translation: CASSQDGVAGGWETQYF.

The CDR3, as DNA: TGTGCCAGCAGGTCTTTGGCGAGGAGGGGCCGGACAGATACGCAGTATTTT. It yields the protein CASRSLARRGRTDTQYF. The rearrangement links TRBV7-9 to TRBJ2-3, with a tentative D call TRBD2 (6 bases). The CDR3 covers 17 residues. The V and J ends lost 6 bases and 3 bases respectively, with 22 bases between them. Germline CDR1 SEHNR, CDR2 FQNEAQ (reference sequence).

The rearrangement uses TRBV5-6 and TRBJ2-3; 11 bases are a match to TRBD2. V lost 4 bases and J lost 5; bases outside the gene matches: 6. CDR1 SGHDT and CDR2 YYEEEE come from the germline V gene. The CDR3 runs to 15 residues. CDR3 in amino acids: CASSNLAGGIDTQYF. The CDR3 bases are TGTGCCAGCAGCAACTTAGCGGGGGGGATAGATACGCAGTATTTT.

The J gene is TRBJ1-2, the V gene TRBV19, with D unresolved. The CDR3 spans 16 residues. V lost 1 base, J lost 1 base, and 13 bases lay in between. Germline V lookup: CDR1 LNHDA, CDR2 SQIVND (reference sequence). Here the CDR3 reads CASSIGGNDLNYGYTF. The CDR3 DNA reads TGTGCCAGTAGTATAGGAGGGAACGATCTTAACTATGGCTACACCTTC.

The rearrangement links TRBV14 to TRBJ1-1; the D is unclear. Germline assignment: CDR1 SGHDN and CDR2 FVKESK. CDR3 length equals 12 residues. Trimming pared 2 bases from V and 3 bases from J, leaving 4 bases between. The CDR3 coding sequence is TGTGCCAGCAGCCAAACATACACTGAAGCTTTCTTT. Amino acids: CASSQTYTEAFF.

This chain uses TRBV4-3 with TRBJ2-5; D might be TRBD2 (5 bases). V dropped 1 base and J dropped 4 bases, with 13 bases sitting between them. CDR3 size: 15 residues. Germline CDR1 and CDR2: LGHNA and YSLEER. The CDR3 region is CASSQVRAAAETQYF. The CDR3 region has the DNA TGCGCCAGCAGCCAAGTGCGGGCTGCGGCAGAGACCCAGTACTTC.

The CDR3 nucleotides read TGTGCCAGCAGTCGACATGGACAGGGATTGGGGTACGAGCAGTACTTC. It yields the protein CASSRHGQGLGYEQYF. The gene calls are TRBV6-2 or TRBV6-3 and TRBJ2-7, with 8 positions matching TRBD1. J was trimmed by 4 bases and V by 5 bases; bases with no gene match: 13. Looked up from germline, CDR1 is MNHEY and CDR2 is SVGEGT. The CDR3 spans 16 residues.

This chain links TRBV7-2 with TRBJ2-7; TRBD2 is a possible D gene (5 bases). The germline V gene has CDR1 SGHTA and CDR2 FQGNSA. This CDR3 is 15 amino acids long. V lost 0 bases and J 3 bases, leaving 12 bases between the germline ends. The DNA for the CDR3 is TGTGCCAGCAGCTTAGCTGCAGGAGGTAACTACGAGCAGTACTTC. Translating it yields CASSLAAGGNYEQYF.

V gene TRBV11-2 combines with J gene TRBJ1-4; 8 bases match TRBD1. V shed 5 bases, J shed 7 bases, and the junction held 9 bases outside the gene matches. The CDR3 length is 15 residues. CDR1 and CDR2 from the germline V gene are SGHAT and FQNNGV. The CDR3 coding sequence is TGTGCCAGCAGCCGTCAGGGGGCGTGGGCTGAAAAACTGTTTTTT. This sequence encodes CASSRQGAWAEKLFF.

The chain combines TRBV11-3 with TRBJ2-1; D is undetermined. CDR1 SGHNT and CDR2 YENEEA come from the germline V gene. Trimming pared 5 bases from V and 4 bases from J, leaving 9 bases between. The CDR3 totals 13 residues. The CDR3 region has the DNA TGTGCCAGCAGCCCCGACTCTTACAATGAGCAGTTCTTC. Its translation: CASSPDSYNEQFF. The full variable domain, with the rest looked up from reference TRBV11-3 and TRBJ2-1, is EAGVVQSPRYKIIEKKQPVAFWCNPISGHNTLYWYLQNLGQGPELLIRYENEEAVDDSQLPKDRFSAERLKGVDSTLKIQPAELGDSAVYLCASSPDSYNEQFFGPGTRLTVL.

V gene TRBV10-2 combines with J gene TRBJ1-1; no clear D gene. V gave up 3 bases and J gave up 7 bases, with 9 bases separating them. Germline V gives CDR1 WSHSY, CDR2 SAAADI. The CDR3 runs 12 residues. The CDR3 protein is CASSDGSNEAFF. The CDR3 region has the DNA TGCGCCAGCAGTGATGGGAGCAATGAAGCTTTCTTT.

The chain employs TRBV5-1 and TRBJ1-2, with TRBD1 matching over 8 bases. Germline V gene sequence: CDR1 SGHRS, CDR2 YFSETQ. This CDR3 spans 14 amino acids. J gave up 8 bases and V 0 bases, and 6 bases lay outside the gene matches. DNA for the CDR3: TGCGCCAGCAGCTTGGATCGGCAGGGGGCGGGCTACACCTTC. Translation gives CASSLDRQGAGYTF.

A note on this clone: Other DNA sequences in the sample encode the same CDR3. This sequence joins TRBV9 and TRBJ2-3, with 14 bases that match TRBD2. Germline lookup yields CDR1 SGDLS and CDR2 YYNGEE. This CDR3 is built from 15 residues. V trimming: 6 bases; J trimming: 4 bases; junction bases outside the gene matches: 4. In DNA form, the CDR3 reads TGTGCCAGCAAAGGACTAGCGGGGGGACCAGATACGCAGTATTTT. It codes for CASKGLAGGPDTQYF.

CDR3 sequence reads: CASCGGAYYGYTF. CDR3 DNA sequence: TGTGCCAGCTGCGGGGGGGCCTACTATGGCTACACCTTC. The chain recombines TRBV2 with TRBJ1-2; tentatively, D is TRBD1 (6 bases). V shed 8 bases and J shed 3 bases, with 13 bases lying between them. Germline values: CDR1 SNHLY, CDR2 FYNNEI. CDR3 length: 13 amino acids.